The 2 T cell receptor beta chains reported below all come from one sample, sequenced in a study of blood T cells in healthy people across ages. Through a sample-barcoded 5' primer and a J-beta primer mix, a second PCR was run for roughly 6 to 12 cycles. MiXCR was run by TCRdb on the 5' RACE reads, yielding one entry per CDR3 protein. The data show about 1.4 million distinct CDR3 sequences, approximately 59% seen once. The sequenced material came from blood. Every receptor here comes from a man younger than 30 in good health.

The rearrangement links TRBV27 to TRBJ2-1, with 10 bases fitting TRBD2. Trimming cost V 6 bases and J 3 bases; bases outside gene matches: 8. The CDR3 loop spans 16 amino acids. In germline, CDR1 is MNHEY, CDR2 SMNVEV (reference sequence). The CDR3, as DNA: TGTGCCAGCAGCCGACATCAGCGGGAGGGCTACAATGAGCAGTTCTTC. Translating it yields CASSRHQREGYNEQFF.

V and J are TRBV4-3 and TRBJ2-1; 11 nucleotides align to TRBD2. CDR1 is LGHNA, CDR2 YSLEER, per germline. The CDR3 consists of 13 residues. Unmatched junction bases numbered 6, after V lost 2 bases and J lost 15 bases. The CDR3 DNA reads TGCGCCAGCAGCCAATTTAGCGGGGGGGCCTGGTTCTTC. It encodes CASSQFSGGAWFF.